This T cell receptor beta chain was retrieved from a study of cytomegalovirus exposure and HLA in healthy donors. PCR employed 60 Vbeta and 13 Jbeta primers. The data were produced by immunoSEQ multiplex PCR, yet TCRdb's version contains in-frame clones alone and is incomplete. The repertoire holds tens of thousands of clones, around 80% seen once, with about 2.8% in the top ten. The germline gives CDR1 GTSNPN, CDR2 SVGIG (reference sequence). The CDR3 has 17 amino acids. Trimming took off 0 bases at V and 0 bases at J, with 15 bases between the two ends. V gene TRBV30 combines with J gene TRBJ2-1, with D perhaps TRBD2 (6 bases). Sequenced: PBMCs. This TCR was recovered from a young woman in good health and CMV-seronegative. The CDR3 DNA is TGTGCCTGGAGTGTACTCGGTAGCGGCAGCTCCTACAATGAGCAGTTCTTC. Translating gives CAWSVLGSGSSYNEQFF.